This passage covers 23 T cell receptor beta chains from one sample sequenced in a study of OX40 agonist ivuxolimab in advanced cancers. Profiled with immunoSEQ multiplex PCR; TCRdb holds only in-frame clones, not every one. The sample records 60,000 to 70,000 clones, roughly 82% being singletons. The sequencing used CD4+ or CD8+ T cells sorted from blood, collected in a trial of the OX40 agonist ivuxolimab. The receptor source for this set is an adult with an advanced solid tumor such as melanoma, head and neck, liver or kidney cancer.

The chain is built from TRBV6-4 and TRBJ2-7; 9 bases fit TRBD1. Trimming removed 5 bases from V and 3 bases from J; junction bases left unmatched: 5. The CDR3 sequence is 14 residues long. Germline lookup yields CDR1 MRHNA and CDR2 SNTAGT. The CDR3 nucleotides read TGTGCCAGCAGTACGGGACAGGGAGGCTACGAGCAGTACGTC. Its protein product is CASSTGQGGYEQYV.

V usage is TRBV23-1 and J usage is TRBJ2-2, with D hard to call. TRBV23-1 is designated an ORF whose function remains uncertain. V was cut by 4 bases and J by 4 bases, with 16 bases left in between. The CDR3 extends over 16 amino acids. The CDR3 DNA reads as TGCGCCAGCAGTCGCCCCCCTTTTATCGTCACCGGGGAGCTGTTTTTT. This translates into CASSRPPFIVTGELFF.

The chain carries TRBV11-2 and TRBJ2-2; D could derive from TRBD1 or TRBD2 (5 bases each). The V gene's germline CDR1 is SGHAT and CDR2 FQNNGV. This CDR3 is built from 16 residues. Trimming removed 4 bases at V and 3 bases at J, with 15 bases between. CDR3 nucleotides: TGTGCCAGCAGCTCGACCGGGACCAGTTACACCGGGGAGCTGTTTTTT. Amino acid sequence: CASSSTGTSYTGELFF.

The V call is TRBV5-1, the J call TRBJ1-2; D is undetermined. The CDR3 has 13 amino acids. Germline V gene sequence: CDR1 SGHRS, CDR2 YFSETQ. The V end lost 4 bases, the J end lost 2 bases, and 9 bases lay between the germline ends. This CDR3 is CASSPDGNYGYTF. In nucleotides, the CDR3 is TGCGCCAGCAGCCCTGACGGAAACTATGGCTACACCTTC.

Details on this clone: Other DNA sequences from this sample encode an identical CDR3 as well. The chain combines TRBV18 with TRBJ2-5; D uncertain. V was cut by 9 bases and J by 5 bases, with 10 bases left in between. This CDR3 has 11 amino acids. The germline gives CDR1 KGHSH, CDR2 LQKENI. CDR3 region: CASSPRETQYF. The CDR3 DNA reads as TGTGCCAGTTCCCCGCGGGAGACCCAGTACTTC.

This clone was found once. The CDR3: CASSIPVPIGIQQPQHF. CDR3 DNA: TGTGCCAGTAGTATACCAGTCCCTATAGGTATTCAGCAGCCCCAGCATTTT. The chain links TRBV19 to TRBJ1-5, with unresolved D. CDR1 is LNHDA, CDR2 SQIVND, per germline (reference sequence). V was trimmed by 2 bases and J by 7 bases, leaving 21 bases between them. This CDR3 has 17 amino acids.

The chain combines TRBV5-6 with TRBJ2-7; D is undetermined. Germline V gene data show CDR1 as SGHDT and CDR2 as YYEEEE. V was clipped by 3 bases and J by 4 bases, with 14 bases between them. This CDR3 has 14 amino acids. The chain's CDR3 is CASSSPRGSYEQYF. CDR3 sequence (DNA): TGTGCCAGCAGCTCGCCTAGAGGTAGTTACGAGCAGTACTTC.

The chain couples TRBV15 to TRBJ1-1; no definite D call. V lost 9 bases and J 1 base, leaving 15 bases between the germline ends. Germline-derived CDR1 and CDR2 are LNHNV and YYDKDF (reference sequence). The CDR3 has 14 amino acids. The DNA of the CDR3 is TGTGCCACTCGCAGAGATGTCGGGAACACTGAAGCTTTCTTT. Its protein is CATRRDVGNTEAFF.

By share, this clone ranks as medium-sized. The V call is TRBV30, the J call TRBJ1-2; TRBD1 might be the D (6 bases). The CDR3 consists of 11 residues. Germline V gene data show CDR1 as GTSNPN and CDR2 as SVGIG (reference sequence). The CDR3 region has the DNA TGTACGGGACGGGGGCTTTATGGCTACACCTTC. Translation gives CTGRGLYGYTF.

V usage is TRBV19 and J usage is TRBJ2-1; 13 bases map to TRBD2. The germline gives CDR1 LNHDA, CDR2 SQIVND (reference sequence). The V segment lost 8 bases and the J segment 8 bases; nucleotides outside the gene matches: 6. CDR3 length: 14 amino acids. The CDR3: CASRTSGSRDEQFF. The CDR3 nucleotides read TGTGCCAGTCGGACTAGCGGGAGTCGGGATGAGCAGTTCTTC.

The chain combines TRBV6-5 with TRBJ2-2, with a weak D call TRBD2 (7 bases). Trimming took 5 bases from V and 5 from J, leaving 15 bases between them. Looked up from germline, CDR1 is MNHEY and CDR2 is SVGAGI. The CDR3 totals 15 residues. The chain's CDR3 is CASSPTGRETGELFF. The CDR3 nucleotides read TGTGCCAGCAGTCCAACAGGGAGGGAGACCGGGGAGCTGTTTTTT.

This clone was recorded a few times. The V and J genes are TRBV11-2 and TRBJ1-4; D is unclear. The CDR3 is 15 amino acids. Germline CDR1 reads SGHAT; CDR2 reads FQNNGV. V was cut by 2 bases and J by 10 bases, with 17 bases left in between. The DNA for the CDR3 is TGTGCCAGCAGCTTATCCGACCTGGGGTCGATAAAACTGTTTTTT. As protein: CASSLSDLGSIKLFF.

The chain recombines TRBV28 with TRBJ2-5; D may be TRBD1 (5 bases). Germline CDR1 and CDR2: MDHEN and SYDVKM. CDR3 length: 16 residues. V gave up 6 bases and J gave up 0 bases, with 17 bases separating them. CDR3 protein: CASSLGPRAYQETQYF. The CDR3 DNA reads as TGTGCCAGCAGCCTTGGCCCCAGGGCCTACCAAGAGACCCAGTACTTC.

V and J are TRBV28 and TRBJ1-5; D gene uncertain. V shed 2 bases and J shed 11 bases, with 16 bases lying between them. Germline lookup yields CDR1 MDHEN and CDR2 SYDVKM. This CDR3 has 14 residues. CDR3 residues: CASSLGVGLRAQHF. CDR3 nucleotide sequence: TGTGCCAGCAGTTTAGGTGTCGGGTTACGAGCCCAGCATTTT.

The chain combines TRBV18 with TRBJ2-1, with 14 bases fitting TRBD2. Trimming cost V 4 bases and J 8 bases; bases outside gene matches: 4. The CDR3 covers 15 residues. In germline, CDR1 is KGHSH, CDR2 LQKENI. For the CDR3, the DNA is TGTGCCAGCTCACAGGGGACTAGCGGGAGTTATGAGCAGTTCTTC. Residues: CASSQGTSGSYEQFF.

The chain recombines TRBV6-1 with TRBJ1-2; 7 nucleotides align to TRBD1. CDR1 and CDR2 (germline): MNHNS, SASEGT. V gave up 3 bases and J gave up 6 bases; unmatched junction bases: 7. The CDR3 has 14 residues. In nucleotides, the CDR3 is TGTGCCAGCAGTGACTTCGGGACAGCTCATGGCTACACCTTC. Translating it yields CASSDFGTAHGYTF.

J is TRBJ2-7 and V is TRBV5-1; no reliable D call. There are 14 residues in the CDR3. Looked up from germline, CDR1 is SGHRS and CDR2 is YFSETQ. V lost 4 bases and J lost 4, with 15 bases in between. The CDR3 bases are TGCGCCAGCAGCCTAAATCCGGTCGAGTACGAGCAGTACGTC. The encoded protein is CASSLNPVEYEQYV.

This chain connects TRBV7-2 to TRBJ2-3, with 10 bases lining up with TRBD1. Germline CDR1 reads SGHTA; CDR2 reads FQGNSA. Trimming at V came to 0 bases and at J to 2 bases, leaving 14 bases not matched to a gene. CDR3 length equals 20 residues. CDR3 nucleotides: TGTGCCAGCAGCTTAGCCGACAGGGGGCGGGCTAGCGGCTACACAGATACGCAGTATTTT. This gives the protein CASSLADRGRASGYTDTQYF.

The chain has TRBV27 and TRBJ2-5, with a possible D match to TRBD2 (5 bases). The V and J ends lost 2 bases and 7 bases respectively, with 11 bases between them. The V gene's germline CDR1 is MNHEY and CDR2 SMNVEV (reference sequence). The CDR3 runs to 13 residues. The CDR3 region is CASSLMRAGTQYF. Written as DNA, the CDR3 is TGTGCCAGCAGTTTAATGAGGGCAGGGACCCAGTACTTC.

CDR3 nucleotides: TGCGCCAGCAGTCTAGCAGATACGCAGTATTTT. Translation: CASSLADTQYF. J is TRBJ2-3 and V is TRBV10-2; no definite D call. V was pared by 5 bases and J by 4 bases, with 4 bases between. The CDR3 consists of 11 residues. CDR1 WSHSY and CDR2 SAAADI come from the germline V gene.

J is TRBJ2-1 and V is TRBV4-3, with no clear D. V dropped 4 bases and J dropped 6 bases, with 16 bases sitting between them. The CDR3 has 15 residues. Looked up from germline, CDR1 is LGHNA and CDR2 is YSLEER. CDR3 loop: CASSLEALAGNEQFF. CDR3 DNA: TGCGCCAGCAGCCTAGAGGCCCTGGCAGGCAATGAGCAGTTCTTC.

The chain carries TRBV28 and TRBJ1-5, with 9 bases matching TRBD1. The CDR3 length is 15 residues. CDR1 is MDHEN, CDR2 SYDVKM, per germline. With V trimmed by 6 bases and J by 0 bases, 3 bases remained unmatched. The CDR3 sequence: CASRYRGRSNQPQHF. The DNA of the CDR3 is TGTGCCAGCAGGTACAGGGGGCGTAGCAATCAGCCCCAGCATTTT.

This clone has only a few counts. The V gene is TRBV6-8, the J gene TRBJ2-4; no clear D. The length of the CDR3 is 15 residues. Trimming took off 7 bases at V and 10 bases at J, with 23 bases between the two ends. Germline loops: CDR1 MNHGY, CDR2 SAAAGT. The CDR3 loop is CASTNPGRRVDIQYF. CDR3 nucleotide sequence: TGTGCCAGCACCAACCCCGGACGTCGGGTGGATATTCAGTACTTC.